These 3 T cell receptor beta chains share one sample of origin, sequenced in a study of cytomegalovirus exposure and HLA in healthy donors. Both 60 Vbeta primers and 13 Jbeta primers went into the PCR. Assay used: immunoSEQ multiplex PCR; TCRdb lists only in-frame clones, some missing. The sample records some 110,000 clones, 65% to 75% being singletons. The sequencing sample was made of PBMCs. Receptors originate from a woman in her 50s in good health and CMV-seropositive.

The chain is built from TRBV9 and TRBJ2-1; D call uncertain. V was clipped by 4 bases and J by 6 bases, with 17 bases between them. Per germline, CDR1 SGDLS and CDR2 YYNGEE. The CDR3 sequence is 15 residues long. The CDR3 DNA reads TGTGCCAGCAGCATCAGAGGTTATCGTACCAATGAGCAGTTCTTC. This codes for CASSIRGYRTNEQFF.

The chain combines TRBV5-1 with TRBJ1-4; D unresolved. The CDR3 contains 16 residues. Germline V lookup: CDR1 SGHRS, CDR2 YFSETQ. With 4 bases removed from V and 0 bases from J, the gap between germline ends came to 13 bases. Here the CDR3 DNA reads TGCGCCAGCAGCACGGGGAGGACTGCAACTAATGAAAAACTGTTTTTT. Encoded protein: CASSTGRTATNEKLFF.

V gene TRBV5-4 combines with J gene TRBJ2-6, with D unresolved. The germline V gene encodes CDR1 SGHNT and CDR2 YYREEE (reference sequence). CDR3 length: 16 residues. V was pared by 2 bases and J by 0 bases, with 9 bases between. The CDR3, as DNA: TGTGCCAGCAGCTTTGGGCAACCCTCTGGGGCCAACGTCCTGACTTTC. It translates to CASSFGQPSGANVLTF. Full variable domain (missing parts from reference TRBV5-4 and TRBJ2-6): ETGVTQSPTHLIKTRGQQVTLRCSSQSGHNTVSWYQQALGQGPQFIFQYYREEENGRGNFPPRFSGLQFPNYSSELNVNALELDDSALYLCASSFGQPSGANVLTFGAGSRLTVL.